A selection of T cell receptor beta chains follows, all from one sample in a study of T cell repertoires in ileal Crohn's disease. This table comes from immunoSEQ multiplex PCR, and its TCRdb copy is limited to in-frame clones, with some not included. The table includes around 4,500 clones, 65% to 70% detected once. The source material was ileal tissue. These receptors came from an adult with Crohn's disease. Each CDR3 is given with its conserved first and last residue. D genes are given only for firm matches. Clone size is shown for a subset of rows, as once, few, many or a class of expanded clone.

v_call	d_call	j_call	clone_size	cdr3_nt	cdr3_aa
TRBV16	.	TRBJ1-1	.	TGTGCCAGCAGCCAAATCGTGGCAGGAAAAGGTGAAGCTTTCTTT	CASSQIVAGKGEAFF
TRBV14	.	TRBJ1-2	.	TGTGCCAGCAGCCAAGGTCCCGGGGATGGCTACACCTTC	CASSQGPGDGYTF
TRBV28	.	TRBJ2-7	.	TGTGCCAGCAGCCCGGACAGATTCAACGAGCAGTACTTC	CASSPDRFNEQYF
TRBV11-2	.	TRBJ1-4	.	TGTGCCAGCAGCTTAGACTTACAGGGCAATGAAAAACTGTTTTTT	CASSLDLQGNEKLFF
TRBV2	TRBD2	TRBJ2-1	medium-sized	TGTGCCAGCAGCGAACCTGACACGGGGGGGAAGTACAATGAGCAGTTCTTC	CASSEPDTGGKYNEQFF
TRBV4-1	TRBD1	TRBJ1-4	.	TGCGCCAGCAGCCAAGATCAAAGGGGGCGGGATGAAAAACTGTTTTTT	CASSQDQRGRDEKLFF
TRBV9	.	TRBJ2-1	.	TGTGCCAGCAGCGTAGGTGGGGGGGCCCGAGTTGAGCAGTTCTTC	CASSVGGGARVEQFF
TRBV4-1	TRBD1	TRBJ1-2	.	TGCGCCAGCAGCCTAACTCCGGGACAGGGGACCTATGGCTACACCTTC	CASSLTPGQGTYGYTF
TRBV11-2	TRBD1	TRBJ2-7	.	TGTGCCAGCAGCAGGGGACAGTCCTACGAGCAGTACTTC	CASSRGQSYEQYF
TRBV29-1	TRBD1	TRBJ2-7	.	TGCAGCGTTGAAGGGCTATCGGGGACAGGGGACTACGAGCAGTACTTC	CSVEGLSGTGDYEQYF
TRBV27	.	TRBJ1-3	.	TGTGCCAGCAGGGGGGGGGCGGGGGGCTTCTCTGGAAACACCATATATTTT	CASRGGAGGFSGNTIYF
TRBV7-3	TRBD1	TRBJ2-3	once	TGTGCCAGCAGCTTAAAGACAGGGCTCGAAGATACGCAGTATTTT	CASSLKTGLEDTQYF
TRBV7-9	.	TRBJ2-1	once	TGTGCCAGCAGCTTAGTAGGGGCTACCTACACCTACAATGAGCAGTTCTTC	CASSLVGATYTYNEQFF
TRBV5-4	TRBD1	TRBJ1-1	hyperexpanded	TGTGCCAGCAGCTCATCAGGGGGCTGGACTGAAGCTTTCTTT	CASSSSGGWTEAFF
TRBV7-3	TRBD2	TRBJ2-1	.	TGTGCCAGCAGCTTACTAGCGGGGTCCTACAATGAGCAGTTCTTC	CASSLLAGSYNEQFF
TRBV19	.	TRBJ2-7	.	TGTGCCAGTAGTATACAGACAGCCCGGGACGAGCAGTACTTC	CASSIQTARDEQYF
TRBV6-1	.	TRBJ1-1	.	TGTGCCAGCCCGGGAGGGGGGGGAGGGTTACCTGAAGCTTTCTTT	CASPGGGGGLPEAFF
TRBV6-5	.	TRBJ2-2	.	TGTGCCAGCAGCGTACGGGTGAACACCGGGGAGCTGTTTTTT	CASSVRVNTGELFF
TRBV14	.	TRBJ2-7	large	TGTGCCAGCAGCCCAGGGGGGCCCCGGGAATCGTACTTC	CASSPGGPRESYF
TRBV10-3	.	TRBJ2-3	few	TGTGCCCTCAAGGGAGTCAATAGCACAGATACGCAGTATTTT	CALKGVNSTDTQYF
TRBV2	TRBD1	TRBJ2-7	.	TGTGCCAGCAGTGGGGACAGGGGAGGAGAGCAGTACTTC	CASSGDRGGEQYF
TRBV29-1	.	TRBJ1-1	few	TGCGGGGAGATGACGGGAACTGAAGCTTTCTTT	CGEMTGTEAFF
TRBV6-1	.	TRBJ2-3	.	TGTGCCAGCAGTGAATGGTCCGAGGTCGCTACGCAGTATTTT	CASSEWSEVATQYF
TRBV7-2	.	TRBJ1-2	.	TGTGCCAGCAGCCAGCCGGGGGGGGTGCAACTCTATGGCTACACCTTC	CASSQPGGVQLYGYTF
TRBV4-3	.	TRBJ2-5	.	TGCGCCAGCAGCCAAGAGCTCAGGGGGGTGGAGACCCAGTACTTC	CASSQELRGVETQYF
TRBV7-2	TRBD1	TRBJ1-2	.	TGTGCCAGCAGCCCCGGACAGGGCTATGGCTACACCTTC	CASSPGQGYGYTF
TRBV4-3	.	TRBJ2-7	few	TGCGCCAGCAGCCAATTCGGGGGACCCTACGAGCAGTACTTC	CASSQFGGPYEQYF
TRBV6-1	TRBD1	TRBJ1-2	few	TGTGCCAGCAGTGGGACAGGGAACTATGGCTACACCTTC	CASSGTGNYGYTF
TRBV7-9	TRBD1	TRBJ2-7	.	TGTGCCAGCAGCTTGACAGGGGCGGCCGCTTACGAGCAGTACTTC	CASSLTGAAAYEQYF
TRBV7-2	TRBD1	TRBJ2-5	once	TGTGCCAGCAGCTTACGCCCCCCGGGACAGGGAGGAGAGACCCAGTACTTC	CASSLRPPGQGGETQYF
TRBV18	.	TRBJ2-3	few	TGTGCCAGCTCACTGGAGGGTGGCACAGATACGCAGTATTTT	CASSLEGGTDTQYF
TRBV5-4	TRBD1	TRBJ2-2	.	TGCGCCAGCAGCCCCACGAACAGGGGGCCCGGGGAGCTGTTTTTT	CASSPTNRGPGELFF